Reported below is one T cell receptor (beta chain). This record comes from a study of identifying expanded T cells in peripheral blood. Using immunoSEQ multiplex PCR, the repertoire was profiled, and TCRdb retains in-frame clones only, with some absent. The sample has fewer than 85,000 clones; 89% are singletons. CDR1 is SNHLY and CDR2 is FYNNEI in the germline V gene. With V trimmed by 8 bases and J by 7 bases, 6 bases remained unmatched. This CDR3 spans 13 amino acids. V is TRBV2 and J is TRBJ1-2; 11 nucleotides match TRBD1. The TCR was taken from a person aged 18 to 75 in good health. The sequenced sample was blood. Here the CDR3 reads CASFGQGARGYTF. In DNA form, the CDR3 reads TGTGCCAGCTTTGGACAGGGGGCTCGTGGCTACACCTTC.